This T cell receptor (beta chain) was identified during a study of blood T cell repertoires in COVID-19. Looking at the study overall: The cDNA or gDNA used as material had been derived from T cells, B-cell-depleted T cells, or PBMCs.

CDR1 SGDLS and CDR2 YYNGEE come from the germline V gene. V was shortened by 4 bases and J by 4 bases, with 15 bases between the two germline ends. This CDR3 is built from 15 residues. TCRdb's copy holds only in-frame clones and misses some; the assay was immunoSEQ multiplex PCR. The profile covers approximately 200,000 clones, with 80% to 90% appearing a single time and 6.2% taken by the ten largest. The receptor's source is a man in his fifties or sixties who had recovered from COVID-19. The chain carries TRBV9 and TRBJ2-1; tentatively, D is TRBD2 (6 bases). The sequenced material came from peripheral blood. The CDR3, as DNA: TGTGCCAGCAGCCGGGACTTAGGTTATTACAATGAGCAGTTCTTC. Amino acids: CASSRDLGYYNEQFF. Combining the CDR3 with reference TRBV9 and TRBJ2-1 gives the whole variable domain DSGVTQTPKHLITATGQRVTLRCSPRSGDLSVYWYQQSLDQGLQFLIQYYNGEERAKGNILERFSAQQFPDLHSELNLSSLELGDSALYFCASSRDLGYYNEQFFGPGTRLTVL.